Following are 23 T cell receptor beta chains from one sample sequenced in a study of blood T cell repertoires in COVID-19. Here immunoSEQ multiplex PCR was the method, and the copy in TCRdb shows in-frame clones only, minus some. The top ten clones hold about 5.2% of a sample with roughly 330,000 clones, 70% to 90% of them seen once. The material sequenced was PBMCs or T cells enriched from blood (not recorded which). The receptors originated from a woman in her 30s who had recovered from COVID-19.

This clone was seen only once. The chain carries TRBV9 and TRBJ2-1; a possible D gene is TRBD2 (6 bases). This CDR3 contains 15 residues. CDR1 is SGDLS and CDR2 is YYNGEE in the germline V gene. V was trimmed by 0 bases and J by 5 bases, leaving 12 bases between them. This CDR3 is CASSVGPSVNNEQFF. Here the CDR3 DNA reads TGTGCCAGCAGCGTAGGGCCTAGCGTGAACAATGAGCAGTTCTTC.

Worth noting for this clone: Other DNA sequences in the same sample also yield this CDR3. The chain has TRBV9 and TRBJ1-2, with D hard to call. V lost 0 bases and J 2 bases, leaving 5 bases between the germline ends. Germline V gene lookup returns CDR1 SGDLS and CDR2 YYNGEE. This CDR3 region has 13 residues. CDR3 bases: TGTGCCAGCAGCGTAGCAGTCAACTATGGCTACACCTTC. This encodes CASSVAVNYGYTF.

The gene calls are TRBV29-1 and TRBJ2-7; TRBD1 aligns across 7 bases. Trimming removed 4 bases from V and 2 bases from J; junction bases left unmatched: 2. CDR3 length equals 12 residues. Germline V gene sequence: CDR1 SQVTM, CDR2 ANQGSEA. The CDR3 loop reads CSVGQGAYEQYF. CDR3 coding DNA: TGCAGCGTTGGACAGGGTGCCTACGAGCAGTACTTC.

The chain links TRBV29-1 to TRBJ1-1; D ambiguous. There are 11 residues in the CDR3. Germline values: CDR1 SQVTM, CDR2 ANQGSEA. Trimming cost V 3 bases and J 5 bases, with 7 bases left between them. The DNA of the CDR3 is TGCAGCGTTGAGAGGAGAACTGAAGCTTTCTTT. Encoded protein: CSVERRTEAFF.

This chain uses TRBV3-1 (or the pseudogene TRBV3-2) with TRBJ2-3; 11 bases match TRBD2. The V gene end was trimmed by 3 bases and the J gene end by 2 bases; junction bases not matched to a gene: 10. The CDR3 is 18 residues long. CDR1 is LGHDT and CDR2 is YNNKEL in the germline V gene (reference sequence). Here the CDR3 reads CASSHPRQLAGDTDTQYF. CDR3 DNA sequence: TGTGCCAGCAGCCATCCCCGCCAACTAGCGGGGGACACAGATACGCAGTATTTT.

The chain is built from TRBV18 and TRBJ1-5; tentative D call: TRBD1 (5 bases). The CDR3 length is 14 residues. Germline values: CDR1 KGHSH, CDR2 LQKENI. V shed 4 bases and J shed 1 base, with 8 bases lying between them. The CDR3 sequence: CASSLDTSNQPQHF. The CDR3 nucleotides read TGTGCCAGCTCACTGGACACGAGCAATCAGCCCCAGCATTTT.

The DNA of the CDR3 is TGTGCCAGCAGTGATGGGGAGGGATCCTACAATGAGCAGTTCTTC. It yields the protein CASSDGEGSYNEQFF. The chain uses TRBV6-1 and TRBJ2-1; 7 nucleotides align to TRBD2. The CDR3 sequence is 15 residues long. J gave up 1 base and V 3 bases, and 3 bases lay outside the gene matches. Germline-derived CDR1 and CDR2 are MNHNS and SASEGT.

The chain links TRBV29-1 to TRBJ2-3, with TRBD1 matching over 9 bases. V shed 0 bases, J shed 4 bases, and the junction held 11 bases outside the gene matches. CDR3 length equals 17 residues. Germline V lookup: CDR1 SQVTM, CDR2 ANQGSEA. The CDR3 region has the DNA TGCAGCGTTGAAGAGCGCCGGACAGGGGAATTCGCAGATACGCAGTATTTT. Encoded protein: CSVEERRTGEFADTQYF.

This clone showed up just once. This chain joins TRBV2 and TRBJ2-3, with 10 bases matching TRBD2. CDR1 is SNHLY, CDR2 FYNNEI, per germline. This CDR3 region has 13 residues. J was trimmed by 4 bases and V by 8 bases; bases with no gene match: 3. The DNA for the CDR3 is TGTGCCAGCCATCTAGCGGGGGCAGATACGCAGTATTTT. As protein: CASHLAGADTQYF.

The chain joins TRBV19 to TRBJ1-6, with TRBD1 identical over 8 bases. Per germline, CDR1 LNHDA and CDR2 SQIVND (reference sequence). The V segment lost 6 bases and the J segment 7 bases; nucleotides outside the gene matches: 2. The CDR3 sequence is 13 residues long. CDR3 amino acids: CASSGQGNSPLHF. The DNA for the CDR3 is TGTGCCAGTAGCGGACAGGGCAATTCACCCCTCCACTTT.

The chain recombines TRBV18 with TRBJ2-5, with 8 positions matching TRBD2. The CDR3 consists of 14 residues. CDR1 and CDR2 from the germline V gene are KGHSH and LQKENI. V lost 2 bases, J lost 5 bases, and 4 bases stayed unmatched. The CDR3 DNA reads as TGTGCCAGCTCACCAGATATAGCGGGGGAGACCCAGTACTTC. As protein: CASSPDIAGETQYF.

The chain has TRBV11-2 and TRBJ2-5, with 8 bases aligning to TRBD1. Germline lookup yields CDR1 SGHAT and CDR2 FQNNGV. Trimming removed 5 bases from V and 5 bases from J; junction bases left unmatched: 16. CDR3 length: 17 amino acids. The CDR3 region is CASSPTGGAGAAETQYF. DNA for the CDR3: TGTGCCAGCAGCCCAACAGGGGGTGCAGGGGCTGCGGAGACCCAGTACTTC.

Regarding this clone: Other DNA sequences within the sample encode an identical CDR3. J is TRBJ1-2 and V is TRBV6-2 or TRBV6-3, with unresolved D. Between the trimmed V and J ends, which lost 4 bases and 4 bases, there was a span of 7 bases. The length of the CDR3 is 12 residues. Germline V gene data show CDR1 as MNHEY and CDR2 as SVGEGT. CDR3 nucleotides: TGTGCCAGCAGTTCCAGCGCCTATGGCTACACCTTC. Residues: CASSSSAYGYTF.

The rearrangement uses TRBV18 and TRBJ1-3, with 7 nucleotides matching TRBD1. CDR3 length equals 17 residues. V lost 3 bases and J lost 1; bases outside the gene matches: 9. Germline CDR1 and CDR2: KGHSH and LQKENI. CDR3 loop: CASSPATGLVSGNTIYF. DNA of the CDR3: TGTGCCAGCTCACCGGCGACAGGGCTGGTGTCTGGAAACACCATATATTTT.

This clone has only one observation. This rearrangement joins TRBV15 to TRBJ2-7; 8 bases align to TRBD1. The CDR3 length is 14 residues. Unmatched junction bases numbered 3, after V lost 5 bases and J lost 0 bases. Per the germline V gene, CDR1 is LNHNV and CDR2 is YYDKDF (reference sequence). CDR3: CATSGTGGSYEQYF. In DNA form, the CDR3 reads TGTGCCACCAGCGGTACAGGGGGCTCCTACGAGCAGTACTTC.

V and J are TRBV5-1 and TRBJ1-2, with TRBD1 matching over 7 bases. V was clipped by 3 bases and J by 7 bases; unmatched bases: 9. Germline V CDR1 and CDR2: SGHRS, YFSETQ. This CDR3 has 14 residues. The CDR3 DNA follows: TGCGCCAGCAGCTCCCCGGACAGGAGTCGTGGCTACACCTTC. This translates into CASSSPDRSRGYTF.

The rearrangement joins TRBV11-2 to TRBJ2-5; the D gene is possibly TRBD2 (5 bases). This CDR3 comprises 12 residues. Germline CDR1 and CDR2: SGHAT and FQNNGV. V was shortened by 3 bases and J by 4 bases, with 6 bases between the two germline ends. CDR3 protein: CASSFEGETQYF. In nucleotides, the CDR3 is TGTGCCAGCAGCTTCGAGGGAGAGACCCAGTACTTC.

This clone occurred once. The V and J genes are TRBV3-1 (or the pseudogene TRBV3-2) and TRBJ1-2; TRBD1 aligns across 7 bases. The CDR3 covers 15 residues. Unmatched junction bases numbered 12, after V lost 4 bases and J lost 7 bases. The germline gives CDR1 LGHDT, CDR2 YNNKEL (reference sequence). The CDR3 is CASSPTRTGPLGYTF. The CDR3 DNA sequence: TGTGCCAGCAGCCCGACCCGGACAGGCCCTCTTGGCTACACCTTC.

V usage is TRBV24-1 and J usage is TRBJ2-2; possibly TRBD1 for D (5 bases). Germline loops: CDR1 KGHDR, CDR2 SFDVKD. Deletions cut 12 bases from V and 1 base from J, with 14 bases between. This CDR3 has 14 amino acids. This chain's CDR3 is CASRGRVNTGELFF. CDR3 nucleotides: TGTGCCTCAAGGGGCAGGGTGAACACCGGGGAGCTGTTTTTT.

The V gene is TRBV6-1, the J gene TRBJ1-5; no clear D gene. CDR1 is MNHNS, CDR2 SASEGT, per germline. This CDR3 has 14 residues. Trimming stripped 2 bases from V and 6 bases from J, with 11 bases between. The CDR3 reads CASSETGYPQPQHF. CDR3 nucleotide sequence: TGTGCCAGCAGTGAAACCGGGTATCCTCAGCCCCAGCATTTT.

CDR3 DNA sequence: TGTGCCAGCAGTCCAGCGCGGCAGAGATATGGCTACACCTTC. Residues: CASSPARQRYGYTF. This chain joins TRBV6-5 and TRBJ1-2; D not certain. V was clipped by 5 bases and J by 5 bases, with 15 bases between them. In germline, CDR1 is MNHEY, CDR2 SVGAGI. The CDR3 spans 14 residues.

The chain uses TRBV5-1 and TRBJ2-1, with TRBD1 identical over 10 bases. The V segment lost 0 bases and the J segment 2 bases; nucleotides outside the gene matches: 2. CDR3 length: 16 residues. Germline CDR1 reads SGHRS; CDR2 reads YFSETQ. CDR3 protein: CASSLAGTGAYNEQFF. The CDR3 coding sequence is TGCGCCAGCAGCTTGGCCGGGACAGGGGCCTACAATGAGCAGTTCTTC. The entire variable domain, with the rest obtained from reference TRBV5-1 and TRBJ2-1, is as follows: KAGVTQTPRYLIKTRGQQVTLSCSPISGHRSVSWYQQTPGQGLQFLFEYFSETQRNKGNFPGRFSGRQFSNSRSEMNVSTLELGDSALYLCASSLAGTGAYNEQFFGPGTRLTVL.

The chain links TRBV5-6 to TRBJ1-1, with D possibly being TRBD1 (6 bases). The CDR3 loop spans 16 amino acids. CDR1 and CDR2 (germline): SGHDT, YYEEEE. Trimming pared 1 base from V and 0 bases from J, leaving 13 bases between. The chain's CDR3 is CASSLKTGAMNTEAFF. The CDR3 DNA reads TGTGCCAGCAGCTTGAAGACAGGTGCCATGAACACTGAAGCTTTCTTT. Together with reference TRBV5-6 and TRBJ1-1, the CDR3 gives the full variable domain: DAGVTQSPTHLIKTRGQQVTLRCSPKSGHDTVSWYQQALGQGPQFIFQYYEEEERQRGNFPDRFSGHQFPNYSSELNVNALLLGDSALYLCASSLKTGAMNTEAFFGQGTRLTVV.